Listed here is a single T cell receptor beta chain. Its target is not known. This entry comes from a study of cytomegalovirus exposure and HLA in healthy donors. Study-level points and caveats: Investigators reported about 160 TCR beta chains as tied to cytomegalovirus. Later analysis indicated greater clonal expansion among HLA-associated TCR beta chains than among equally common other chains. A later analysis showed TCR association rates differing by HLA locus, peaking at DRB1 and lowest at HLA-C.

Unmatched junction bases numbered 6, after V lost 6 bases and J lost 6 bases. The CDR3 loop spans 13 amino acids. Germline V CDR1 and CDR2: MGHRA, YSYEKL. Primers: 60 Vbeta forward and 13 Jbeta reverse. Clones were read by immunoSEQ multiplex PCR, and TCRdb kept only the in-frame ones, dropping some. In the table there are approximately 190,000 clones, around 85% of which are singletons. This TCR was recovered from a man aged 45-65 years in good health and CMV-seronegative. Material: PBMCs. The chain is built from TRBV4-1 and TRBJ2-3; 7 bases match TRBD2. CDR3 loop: CASSRPGGDTQYF. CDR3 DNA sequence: TGCGCCAGCAGTCGGCCCGGGGGGGATACGCAGTATTTT.